The clone carrying this T cell receptor (beta chain) was counted only a few times. Antigen specificity is unknown. V lost 6 bases to trimming and J lost 1 base; unmatched junction nucleotides: 3. The CDR3 totals 15 residues. From germline, CDR1 is MGHDK and CDR2 SYGVNS. Both 60 Vbeta primers and 13 Jbeta primers went into the PCR. Assay used: immunoSEQ multiplex PCR; TCRdb lists only in-frame clones, some missing. The sample holds 100,000 to 150,000 clones, about two thirds seen once. These data originate in a study of cytomegalovirus exposure and HLA in healthy donors. Study conclusions and caveats: What a later analysis showed was that several of the most significant clusters appeared linked to common viral pathogens. It was reported that TCR beta sequences correctly inferred the HLA-A and HLA-B alleles for most subjects.

This receptor was identified in a man between 60 and 70 years old in good health and CMV-seropositive. The chain employs TRBV25-1 and TRBJ1-3; 10 nucleotides agree with TRBD1. Sequencing was performed on PBMCs. The CDR3 coding sequence is TGTGCCAGCAGCCGGACAGGGGGATCTGGAAACACCATATATTTT. Translation: CASSRTGGSGNTIYF.